Following are 29 T cell receptor beta chains from one sample sequenced in a study of shared T cell receptors in the human thymus. The assay was immunoSEQ multiplex PCR, and TCRdb's table has in-frame clones only and misses some. The sample carries over 450,000 clones, 75% to 85% recorded once. This sample also belongs to another study, concerning human thymus T cells.

Sequencing was performed on thymocytes. The receptors here all came from a boy younger than two with a congenital heart defect.

This clone showed up just a few times. This chain joins TRBV5-1 and TRBJ2-1; TRBD1 matches 10 bases. CDR1 is SGHRS, CDR2 YFSETQ, per germline. The CDR3 totals 14 residues. V gave up 4 bases and J gave up 16 bases; unmatched junction bases: 14. The CDR3 loop reads CASSPTTGGLKPFF. The CDR3 DNA reads as TGCGCCAGCAGCCCAACGACAGGGGGCCTTAAGCCTTTCTTC.

The CDR3 is CASRGTGVHRNTIYF. CDR3 coding DNA: TGTGCCAGCCGAGGAACAGGGGTTCATAGAAACACCATATATTTT. The chain joins TRBV6-5 to TRBJ1-3, with TRBD1 matching over 7 bases. Germline V gene lookup returns CDR1 MNHEY and CDR2 SVGAGI. This CDR3 spans 15 amino acids. The trim removed 8 bases at V and 5 bases at J, leaving 12 bases unmatched.

This clone appeared a few times. This chain joins TRBV6-1 and TRBJ2-7; D perhaps matches TRBD2 (5 bases). Trimming pared 0 bases from V and 2 bases from J, leaving 11 bases between. The CDR3 is 15 amino acids. Germline V CDR1 and CDR2: MNHNS, SASEGT. The CDR3, as DNA: TGTGCCAGCAGTGAAGCTCGGGATATCGCCTACGAGCAGTACTTC. It translates to CASSEARDIAYEQYF.

This clone occurred once. The chain joins TRBV30 to TRBJ2-7; D perhaps matches TRBD1 (5 bases). The V end lost 2 bases, the J end lost 2 bases, and 22 bases lay between the germline ends. In germline, CDR1 is GTSNPN, CDR2 SVGIG (reference sequence). This CDR3 spans 17 amino acids. CDR3 coding DNA: TGTGCCTGGAGTTTCATAGGGCAGGGCAAAAAAACCTACGAGCAGTACTTC. Encoded protein: CAWSFIGQGKKTYEQYF.

The rearrangement uses TRBV5-4 and TRBJ2-3; TRBD2 agrees at 12 bases. CDR1 SGHNT and CDR2 YYREEE come from the germline V gene (reference sequence). The CDR3 consists of 13 residues. The V segment lost 7 bases and the J segment 5 bases; nucleotides outside the gene matches: 2. The CDR3 bases are TGTGCCAGCCCGGGACTAGCGGGAGATACGCAGTATTTT. Translated, it gives CASPGLAGDTQYF.

On this clone itself: A read error may account for a junction end that differs from germline. This chain uses TRBV4-1 with TRBJ2-1, with 13 bases lining up with TRBD2. Looked up from germline, CDR1 is MGHRA and CDR2 is YSYEKL. CDR3 length: 18 amino acids. The CDR3 DNA follows: TGCGCCAGCACCCAAGGGACTAGCGGGACCCCCTCCTACAATGAGCAGTTCTTC. Translating it yields CASTQGTSGTPSYNEQFF.

The chain combines TRBV27 with TRBJ1-5; tentative D call: TRBD1 (5 bases). The CDR3 loop spans 14 amino acids. Germline assignment: CDR1 MNHEY and CDR2 SMNVEV (reference sequence). The V end lost 9 bases, the J end lost 7 bases, and 19 bases lay between the germline ends. The CDR3 spells CARKDQGYYQPQHF. The CDR3 DNA follows: TGTGCCAGGAAGGATCAGGGTTACTACCAGCCCCAGCATTTT.

The genes are TRBV18 and TRBJ1-2; 8 nucleotides align to TRBD1. V lost 0 bases and J lost 7; bases outside the gene matches: 7. This CDR3 is 15 amino acids long. Germline CDR1 reads KGHSH; CDR2 reads LQKENI. The CDR3 reads CASSPPVTGDRGYTF. DNA for the CDR3: TGTGCCAGCTCACCACCTGTGACAGGGGACCGTGGCTACACCTTC.

This rearrangement joins TRBV6-1 to TRBJ2-5; maybe TRBD2 (5 bases). CDR1 MNHNS and CDR2 SASEGT come from the germline V gene. The CDR3 extends over 15 amino acids. The V and J ends lost 6 bases and 2 bases respectively, with 16 bases between them. CDR3 nucleotide sequence: TGTGCCAGCAGCATAACATCGGGGTGGCAAGAGACCCAGTACTTC. Protein sequence: CASSITSGWQETQYF.

The chain is built from TRBV28 and TRBJ2-1; D is possibly TRBD2 (7 bases). Germline V gene sequence: CDR1 MDHEN, CDR2 SYDVKM. The CDR3 loop spans 17 amino acids. Trimming removed 2 bases from V and 3 bases from J, with 17 bases in between. The CDR3 here is CASSLSGRGRFYNEQFF. CDR3 nucleotides: TGTGCCAGCAGTTTAAGTGGGCGGGGGCGGTTCTACAATGAGCAGTTCTTC.

The genes are TRBV13 and TRBJ2-1; 8 positions match TRBD2. V shed 1 base, J shed 3 bases, and the junction held 5 bases outside the gene matches. The CDR3 has 16 amino acids. CDR1 and CDR2 (germline): PRHDT, FYEKMQ (reference sequence). The DNA for the CDR3 is TGTGCCAGCAGCTTAGATCCGGGAGGGGACTACAATGAGCAGTTCTTC. Translated: CASSLDPGGDYNEQFF.

V usage is TRBV5-4 and J usage is TRBJ2-7; D is possibly TRBD1 (7 bases). The CDR3 has 15 residues. CDR1 SGHNT and CDR2 YYREEE come from the germline V gene (reference sequence). Trimming stripped 4 bases from V and 4 bases from J, with 18 bases between. CDR3 nucleotides: TGTGCCAGCAGCCCCAGGGGGGCGCCGAAGTACGAGCAGTACTTC. Encoded protein: CASSPRGAPKYEQYF. Filled out from reference TRBV5-4 and TRBJ2-7, the complete variable domain reads ETGVTQSPTHLIKTRGQQVTLRCSSQSGHNTVSWYQQALGQGPQFIFQYYREEENGRGNFPPRFSGLQFPNYSSELNVNALELDDSALYLCASSPRGAPKYEQYFGPGTRLTVT.

This clone showed up just a few times. This chain uses TRBV4-1 with TRBJ1-1; TRBD1 agrees at 7 bases. CDR3 length equals 16 residues. V dropped 4 bases and J dropped 7; count of bases not matched to a gene: 15. The germline gives CDR1 MGHRA, CDR2 YSYEKL. The CDR3 sequence: CASSRYGGRGTGEAFF. The DNA for the CDR3 is TGCGCCAGCAGCCGCTATGGGGGCAGGGGGACGGGTGAAGCTTTCTTT.

The rearrangement links TRBV11-2 to TRBJ2-1; 15 nucleotides line up with TRBD2. Germline CDR1 reads SGHAT; CDR2 reads FQNNGV. This CDR3 contains 15 residues. V trimming: 4 bases; J trimming: 8 bases; junction bases outside the gene matches: 3. The DNA of the CDR3 is TGTGCCAGCAGCTCAGGACTAGCGGGAGGGGATGAGCAGTTCTTC. Translation: CASSSGLAGGDEQFF.

This clone was detected once. CDR3 coding DNA: TGCGCCAGCAGCTTGGTACGGGACAGGGGTCCAGATACGCAGTATTTT. It encodes CASSLVRDRGPDTQYF. This chain uses TRBV5-1 with TRBJ2-3, with 10 bases identical to TRBD1. The CDR3 consists of 16 residues. V was pared by 0 bases and J by 4 bases, with 5 bases of the junction left unmatched. Germline V gives CDR1 SGHRS, CDR2 YFSETQ. The full variable domain, with the rest looked up from reference TRBV5-1 and TRBJ2-3, is KAGVTQTPRYLIKTRGQQVTLSCSPISGHRSVSWYQQTPGQGLQFLFEYFSETQRNKGNFPGRFSGRQFSNSRSEMNVSTLELGDSALYLCASSLVRDRGPDTQYFGPGTRLTVL.

This rearrangement joins TRBV14 to TRBJ2-3, with D perhaps TRBD2 (6 bases). V lost 0 bases to trimming and J lost 0 bases, with 10 bases between them. The CDR3 is made up of 16 amino acids. In germline, CDR1 is SGHDN, CDR2 FVKESK. The DNA for the CDR3 is TGTGCCAGCAGCCAAGAGGTAGCGGAGAGCACAGATACGCAGTATTTT. Protein sequence: CASSQEVAESTDTQYF.

The rearrangement joins TRBV11-2 to TRBJ1-4; perhaps TRBD1 as D (5 bases). The ends were cut back, 0 bases at V and 9 bases at J, with 26 bases in the middle. Per germline, CDR1 SGHAT and CDR2 FQNNGV. CDR3 length: 19 residues. The CDR3 reads CASSLEIRRWGKPVKKLFF. In DNA, the CDR3 is TGTGCCAGCAGCTTAGAAATCCGTAGGTGGGGCAAACCAGTGAAAAAACTGTTTTTT.

A few counts support this clone. The gene calls are TRBV28 and TRBJ2-1, with TRBD2 matching over 13 bases. Germline values: CDR1 MDHEN, CDR2 SYDVKM. With V trimmed by 7 bases and J by 9 bases, 15 bases remained unmatched. The CDR3 has 17 amino acids. The CDR3 nucleotides are TGTGCCAGCAATGGGACTAGCGGGATCGCCCAGGTGGGTGAGCAGTTCTTC. Its translation is CASNGTSGIAQVGEQFF.

This chain links TRBV19 with TRBJ2-7; 9 nucleotides align to TRBD1. The CDR3 has 14 residues. V was clipped by 3 bases and J by 6 bases; unmatched bases: 6. CDR1 is LNHDA and CDR2 is SQIVND in the germline V gene (reference sequence). The CDR3 here is CASSIGVTGGEQYF. As DNA, the CDR3 is TGTGCCAGTAGTATCGGAGTGACAGGGGGCGAGCAGTACTTC.

This sequence joins TRBV6-1 and TRBJ1-3; 10 bases line up with TRBD1. The ends lost 7 bases at V and 3 bases at J; junction bases unmatched: 6. Germline V gene lookup returns CDR1 MNHNS and CDR2 SASEGT. This CDR3 spans 15 amino acids. In DNA, the CDR3 is TGTGCCAGCACCGGAGGACAGGGGGTTGGAAACACCATATATTTT. Translation gives CASTGGQGVGNTIYF.

The gene calls are TRBV11-2 and TRBJ1-4; D possibly corresponds to TRBD1 (6 bases). V gave up 4 bases and J gave up 7 bases, with 16 bases separating them. This CDR3 has 15 amino acids. Germline CDR1 is SGHAT and CDR2 is FQNNGV. CDR3 sequence: CASSSWDTKGEKLFF. The CDR3 bases are TGTGCCAGCAGCTCTTGGGACACAAAGGGTGAAAAACTGTTTTTT.

The chain joins TRBV14 to TRBJ2-1; D remains unclear. The CDR3 is 16 residues long. Trimming left V 0 bases short and J 4 bases short, with 13 bases between. The germline V gene has CDR1 SGHDN and CDR2 FVKESK. CDR3 in amino acids: CASSQDPVHPYNEQFF. In DNA form, the CDR3 reads TGTGCCAGCAGCCAAGATCCGGTCCATCCGTACAATGAGCAGTTCTTC.

This chain joins TRBV2 and TRBJ2-7; 7 bases agree with TRBD1. CDR3 length: 15 amino acids. The J segment lost 2 bases and the V segment lost 2 bases, leaving 6 bases of the junction unmatched. CDR1 is SNHLY, CDR2 FYNNEI, per germline. The CDR3 reads CASSEWAGGTYEQYF. CDR3 nucleotide sequence: TGTGCCAGCAGTGAATGGGCAGGGGGAACCTACGAGCAGTACTTC.

This clone has just one count. This chain joins TRBV12-5 and TRBJ1-1, with D unresolved. Trimming shortened V by 1 base and J by 0 bases, and 6 bases separated the two germline ends. The CDR3 is 14 residues long. CDR1 is LGHNT and CDR2 is FRNRAP in the germline V gene. The CDR3 loop is CASGLDGVNTEAFF. CDR3 DNA sequence: TGTGCTAGTGGTTTGGACGGGGTGAACACTGAAGCTTTCTTT.

This chain links TRBV15 with TRBJ2-2; 8 bases map to TRBD2. Germline CDR1 LNHNV, CDR2 YYDKDF (reference sequence). Trimming removed 0 bases from V and 2 bases from J; junction bases left unmatched: 8. This CDR3 is built from 18 residues. The CDR3 DNA sequence: TGTGCCACCAGCAGAGATAGCGGGACTAGAACTAACACCGGGGAGCTGTTTTTT. The encoded protein is CATSRDSGTRTNTGELFF.

This clone occurred a few times. The gene calls are TRBV7-9 and TRBJ2-3; 9 nucleotides line up with TRBD2. The CDR3 runs to 15 residues. Germline V gene data show CDR1 as SEHNR and CDR2 as FQNEAQ (reference sequence). Unmatched junction bases numbered 5, after V lost 5 bases and J lost 2 bases. CDR3 residues: CASSVQREVTDTQYF. In DNA form, the CDR3 reads TGTGCCAGCAGCGTTCAGCGGGAGGTCACAGATACGCAGTATTTT.

This rearrangement joins TRBV7-9 to TRBJ1-2, with D possibly being TRBD1 (6 bases). Germline V lookup: CDR1 SEHNR, CDR2 FQNEAQ (reference sequence). This CDR3 comprises 13 residues. V was clipped by 5 bases and J by 2 bases, with 9 bases between them. DNA of the CDR3: TGTGCCAGCAGCCCCACAGGGAACTATGGCTACACCTTC. Encoded protein: CASSPTGNYGYTF.

The V call is TRBV5-1, the J call TRBJ2-1; TRBD2 aligns across 9 bases. CDR1 and CDR2 from the germline V gene are SGHRS and YFSETQ. The CDR3 spans 16 residues. The ends lost 0 bases at V and 14 bases at J; junction bases unmatched: 15. CDR3: CASSLARGREGREEFF. Written as DNA, the CDR3 is TGCGCCAGCAGCTTGGCACGAGGGCGGGAGGGCAGAGAGGAGTTCTTC.

The CDR3 sequence: CASSLRGLQETQYF. CDR3 coding DNA: TGTGCCAGCAGCCTCAGGGGGCTCCAAGAGACCCAGTACTTC. This rearrangement joins TRBV5-4 to TRBJ2-5, with 8 positions matching TRBD1. Germline V CDR1 and CDR2: SGHNT, YYREEE (reference sequence). The CDR3 spans 14 residues. V lost 4 bases, J lost 1 base, and 3 bases stayed unmatched.